This section outlines one T cell receptor beta chain sequence together with its context. The PCR was carried out with 60 Vbeta primers and 13 Jbeta primers. Only in-frame clones appear in the TCRdb table, and some are missing; sequencing was by immunoSEQ multiplex PCR. The table includes 200,000 or so clones, approximately 80% detected once. The data were taken from a study of cytomegalovirus exposure and HLA in healthy donors. CDR1 is SGDLS and CDR2 is YYNGEE in the germline V gene. This CDR3 has 16 residues. V lost 2 bases and J lost 2, with 15 bases in between. This TCR was sampled from a male donor in good health and CMV-seronegative. The chain recombines TRBV9 with TRBJ2-3; TRBD2 might be the D (6 bases). Material: PBMCs. The CDR3 region has the DNA TGTGCCAGCAGCGTGACTAGTTTGGTAGCCACAGATACGCAGTATTTT. The encoded protein is CASSVTSLVATDTQYF.